The rows below give T cell receptor beta chains drawn from one sample of a study of T cells in Graves' hyperthyroidism and ophthalmopathy. TCRdb re-analysed the multiplex PCR reads in MiXCR, keeping a single row per CDR3 protein. The sample comprises some 500,000 distinct CDR3 sequences, around 22% of which are singletons, and 10% to 12% rests with the top ten. The sequencing input was blood. Receptors originate from a woman aged 25 to 39 with Graves' ophthalmopathy. Both conserved end residues are part of each CDR3. Each record gives: J gene, D gene, V gene, clone size, CDR3 protein, CDR3 DNA. The D gene is left open where the match is weak. Clone sizes are shown as once, few or many counts, or a class when the clone is expanded.

TRBJ1-5 - TRBV20-1 many CSARDVTGYSNQPQHF TGCAGTGCTAGAGATGTAACAGGATATAGCAATCAGCCCCAGCATTTT
TRBJ2-7 - TRBV28 few CASSLGAPLEQYF TGTGCCAGCAGTTTAGGAGCCCCCCTCGAGCAGTACTTC
TRBJ2-2 - TRBV12-3/TRBV12-4 few CASRPQRTAGELFF TGTGCCAGCAGGCCCCAACGAACCGCCGGGGAGCTGTTTTTT
TRBJ2-5 - TRBV5-1 few CASSLQETQDF TGCGCCAGCAGCTTACAAGAGACCCAGGACTTC
TRBJ1-1 - TRBV12-3/TRBV12-4 once CASKDSLMNTEAFF TGTGCCAGCAAGGACAGCCTCATGAACACTGAAGCTTTCTTT
TRBJ1-2 - TRBV12-3/TRBV12-4 many CASSPGKDYGYTF TGTGCCAGCAGCCCCGGGAAGGACTATGGCTACACCTTC
TRBJ2-5 - TRBV12-3/TRBV12-4 few CASSPPARGPQETQYF TGTGCCAGCAGCCCGCCCGCCCGGGGTCCCCAAGAGACCCAGTACTTC
TRBJ1-2 - TRBV6-5 many CASSYDRLGYTF TGTGCCAGCAGTTACGACAGGCTCGGCTACACCTTC
TRBJ2-7 - TRBV2 many CASSPRVEQYF TGTGCCAGCAGTCCCAGGGTTGAGCAGTACTTC
TRBJ2-5 - TRBV28 few CASSLWLFQETQYF TGTGCCAGCAGTTTATGGCTGTTCCAAGAGACCCAGTACTTC
TRBJ1-1 - TRBV27 many CASTDLENTEAFF TGTGCCAGCACCGATCTGGAAAACACTGAAGCTTTCTTT
TRBJ2-7 TRBD1 TRBV12-3/TRBV12-4 many CASSIRQGSHEQYF TGTGCCAGCAGTATACGACAGGGATCTCACGAGCAGTACTTC